This T cell receptor (beta chain) was observed in a study of cytomegalovirus exposure and HLA in healthy donors (dated by TCRdb to 2016 to 2017). Notes on the research overall: An earlier analysis of about 560 of the donors reported approximately 280 Gb of sequence data and around 120 million unique TCR beta sequences obtained from 180 million or so T cells. Roughly 300 gigabases of sequencing data and around 87 million unique TCR sequences were included in an early release covering several hundred HLA-typed donors. Among about 360 genotyped donors of the cohort, an average of about 240,000 unique TCR beta nucleotide sequences were sequenced per donor, around 20% of them non-productive. In a later genetic analysis, genome-wide SNP genotypes for about 55% of the roughly 700 donors were used, and that subset was treated as a discovery cohort. HLA typing included class I and class II loci at four-digit resolution. To predict cytomegalovirus infection status, the study brought together high-throughput TCR immunosequencing, statistical association of individual TCRs with disease status, and machine learning. A later analysis re-examined previously published TCR beta repertoires from roughly 720 donors and added high-resolution HLA genotyping to investigate patterns of TCR occurrence. Alongside the repertoire data, information on donor age, sex, ethnicity and CMV serostatus was compiled. The T cell repertoires of 700 or so subjects were profiled by immunosequencing and related to cytomegalovirus serostatus. Rather than drawing on any new phenotypic data, the later analysis identified candidate immune exposures from TCR beta sequences and the way those sequences occurred across donors. A separate validation cohort of 100 to 150 different subjects was used in addition to the roughly 640-subject first cohort. The genetic ancestry cluster associated with self-reported Caucasian donors included 81% of the 398 genotyped donors. The study aimed to test whether signatures of past pathogen exposure could be identified by cataloging public T cell receptors. An earlier analysis of some 500 of the donors applied high-throughput TCR beta sequencing to assess whether each TCR beta V gene segment acted as functional or pseudogenic. All discovery cohort repertoires had been generated using a single sequencing platform. Typing coverage varied by locus: roughly 620-640 donors for A, B, C, DRB1 and DQB1; roughly 500 for DQA1; nearly 610 for DPA1; around 490 for DPB1. Several DR-DQ haplotypes were handled as single units for association and clustering because linkage in the cohort was strong. General study outcomes and caveats: Compared with the roughly 700-donor mean, donors in an Asian-associated ancestry cluster had fewer N-insertions in productive TCRs, according to a later genetic analysis. Cytomegalovirus status was reported to be diagnosed by the classifier with high specificity and sensitivity in both the original and validation cohorts. A later analysis found that HLA-associated TCR beta chains were more clonally expanded and had lower generation probabilities than equally common non-associated chains. The only immune exposure information available for the cohort was CMV serostatus. A few of the identified cytomegalovirus-associated TCR beta chains were confirmed in vitro to be specific for cytomegalovirus antigens. A later analysis found that TCR association rates varied across HLA loci, with DRB1 alleles showing the most associated TCRs and HLA-C alleles the fewest. The sequencing pipeline was judged likely to have produced a cluster of highly shared sequence variants as a technical artifact. Some IMGT-functional V segments, including TRBV6-2 and TRBV6-3, could not be distinguished by the 87-base-pair reads and were therefore excluded. Broadly in line with IMGT annotations, most TCR beta V segments showed up in productive rearrangements about 90% or about 30% of the time in an earlier analysis of 587 of the donors. It was suggested by the authors that the approach could potentially be generalized to other disease states and immunological phenotypes. Because some donors lacked HLA typing at each locus, the association tests relied only on the typed subset. V-gene and J-gene trimming of TCR beta chains was associated with a missense DCLRE1C variant in a later genetic analysis, and the association was replicated in an independent cohort. A further reported finding was that TCR beta sequences accurately predicted the HLA-A and HLA-B alleles for most subjects in the first cohort. A later analysis reported that several top co-occurrence clusters appeared linked to parvovirus B19, influenza, CMV and Epstein-Barr virus. In the study, around 160 TCR beta chains were listed as associated with cytomegalovirus. Only TCR beta chains were sequenced in this cohort, and the absence of alpha or paired-chain data limited detectable features. Most TCR sequences were observed very rarely across donors, whereas some public TCRs were present in many individuals. When HLA alleles, especially DR and DQ, strongly co-occurred, TCR associations were difficult to assign to individual alleles. At a false discovery rate of 0.05, a later analysis linked roughly 17,000 TCR beta sequences to specific HLA alleles. According to a later analysis, most CMV-associated TCR beta chains appeared to be HLA-restricted, and the HLA associations seemed to be driven largely by CMV exposure. Presence/absence analyses assumed roughly uniform sequencing depth across donors, an assumption that may not hold. Linkage disequilibrium might explain the correlated functional status among segregating V segments, but an unknown experimental factor could not be excluded. Because counts were too low, fewer than 20 rarely observed V segments, including chromosome 9 orphons, were excluded from the earlier analysis of around 590 of the donors.

Library preparation used the immunoSEQ multiplex PCR assay. For the multiplex PCR, a mixture combining 60 forward primers for TCR Vbeta segments and 13 reverse primers for TCR Jbeta segments was used. Amplification of the CDR3 region of rearranged TCR beta genes was performed with a multiplex PCR assay on genomic DNA. The Illumina HiSeq System was used to sequence the amplified TCR beta libraries as 87-base-pair reads. As for how the authors treated the data: In a later analysis, tens of millions of unique TCR beta chains were counted across the roughly 670 repertoires, and roughly 11 million of these chains were shared by at least two donors. To remove PCR and sequencing errors, raw reads were error-corrected and collapsed into unique sequences using a nearest-neighbor algorithm that merged closely related sequences. V, D and J gene segments were assigned by aligning CDR3 sequences to IMGT reference sequences. For a sequence to be retained, a match of at least six nucleotides was required to both a V gene segment and a J gene segment. A rearrangement was called productive if the CDR3 had no stop codons and remained in frame with V and J, and every other rearrangement was called non-productive. CDR3 was defined according to IMGT convention as the region running from the second conserved V-encoded cysteine to the conserved J-encoded phenylalanine. Sequences without an unambiguous match to a single V gene segment were excluded from the earlier analysis of 450 to 650 of the donors. An earlier analysis of over 450 of the donors classified V segments as functional when productive rearrangements were above 56.7% and as segregating when the standard deviation between donors was above 5%. A statistical classification framework was built to diagnose cytomegalovirus status from the catalog of TCR beta chain sequences. V and J gene assignment, in a later analysis, came from comparing TCR nucleotide sequences with IMGT/GENE-DB human TR gene sequences. A later analysis assigned CDR3 sequences and most-parsimonious VDJ recombination scenarios with the TCRdist pipeline. In a later analysis, each TCR beta chain was defined by its CDR3 amino acid sequence together with its V-gene family, and reads lacking a unique V-gene family were excluded. A later analysis removed 450 to 600 highly shared, low-generation-probability nucleotide sequences to deal with suspected cross-contamination and a sequencing artifact. In a later analysis, a clonal expansion index was calculated for each public chain from normalized within-repertoire ranks of inferred template counts. In a later analysis, generation probabilities were computed with a VDJ recombination model fitted to out-of-frame rearrangements, and the resulting probabilities were checked against IGoR. In a later analysis, hypergeometric tests were used to score TCR-TCR, TCR-HLA and TCR-CMV co-occurrence, with a repertoire-size bias correction applied to TCR pairs. In a later analysis, false discovery rates were estimated by permuting HLA or CMV assignments 20 times. In a later analysis, co-occurring TCRs were grouped with DBSCAN, and TCRdist sequence similarity was added when clustering was performed within HLA-allele-positive subsets. Co-occurrence clustering excluded repertoires with fewer than 30,000 or more than 120,000 public chains, plus five with anomalous nucleotide sharing. The table comes from immuneACCESS by way of TCRdb, which keeps in-frame sequences with V and J called. Part of the clones is missing from these tables; in studies checked, under half for an unresolved V gene and the rest for unknown reasons. V and J calls and clone size are given by that table; D and trimming were obtained from the DNA. This sample holds approximately 190,000 clones; roughly 80% were observed only once. The ten biggest clones cover more than 3% of the sample.

The cohort comprised fewer than 750 healthy bone marrow donors. Cohort members were all nominally healthy when sampled, although unrecorded immune exposures were likely present. The donor was CMV seropositive and belonged to the group of a few hundred seropositive cohort members. Every donor gave a peripheral blood sample, and the peripheral blood mononuclear cells from that sample were used for TCR beta sequencing. The Qiagen DNeasy Blood Extraction Kit was used to extract genomic DNA from the blood cell samples. Reading from cysteine to phenylalanine, the CDR3 counts 16 amino acids. The retained sequence is limited to the CDR3, 48 bases, with the frame set at the first base. The germline V gene provides CDR1 LGHNA and CDR2 YSLEER. V ends up 0 bases short and J 5 bases short, with an unmatched junction base count of 7. Notes on this clone: What this receptor recognizes is not known. No clone much larger than this one lies a single base away; base qualities are absent.

The sequenced sample consisted of PBMCs. This receptor was obtained from a man in his forties or fifties in good health and CMV-seropositive. Recombination linked TRBV4-3 to TRBJ1-5, and TRBD1 matches 7 of the central bases. CDR3 loop: CASSQDRTGRDQPQHF. The bases read TGCGCCAGCAGCCAAGATCGGACAGGCCGTGATCAGCCCCAGCATTTT.